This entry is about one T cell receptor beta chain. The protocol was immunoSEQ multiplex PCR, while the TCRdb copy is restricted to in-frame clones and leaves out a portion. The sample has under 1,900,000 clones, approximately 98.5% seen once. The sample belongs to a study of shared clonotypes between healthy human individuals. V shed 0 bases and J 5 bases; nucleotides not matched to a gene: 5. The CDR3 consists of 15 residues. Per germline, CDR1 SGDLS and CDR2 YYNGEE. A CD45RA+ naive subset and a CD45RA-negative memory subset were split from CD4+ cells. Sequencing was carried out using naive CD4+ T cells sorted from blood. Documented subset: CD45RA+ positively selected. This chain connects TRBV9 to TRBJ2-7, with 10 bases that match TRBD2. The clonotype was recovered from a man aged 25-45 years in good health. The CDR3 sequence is CASSVEIAGGDEQYF. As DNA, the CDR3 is TGTGCCAGCAGCGTAGAAATAGCGGGAGGCGACGAGCAGTACTTC.